The text below deals with one T cell receptor (beta chain). Its antigen remains undetermined. No much larger clonotype is one base removed from it; base qualities were not supplied. The data were obtained in a study of blood T cell repertoires in COVID-19 (TCRdb year 2020). Study-wide context: The collaborator samples originated in the United States, Italy and Spain and spanned the acute and convalescent phases of COVID-19. Where available, HLA class I and class II types were taken from metadata supplied by the sample provider and were not determined by assay-based typing. The prospective study material was composed of cDNA or gDNA derived from T cells, B-cell-depleted T cells, or PBMCs. Subjects who had been exposed to COVID-19, were actively infected with it, or had recovered from it provided the deeply sampled blood TCRbeta repertoires that made up the dataset. The samples were drawn from two sources: the first 160 participants of the ongoing ImmuneRACE study, and 1,254 subjects contributed by 6 global collaborators. The repertoires were released in a freely available public database intended as a resource for research on the immune response to SARS-CoV-2. The sample metadata nearly always contained a de-identified subject ID, COVID-19 status, age in years and sex. Summary of the overall study and its limitations: The amount of clinical and demographic metadata varied by source and participant and was provided uncurated.

Each collaborating institution followed its own protocols to collect whole blood in K2EDTA tubes. For TCRbeta analysis, collaborator samples were shipped as frozen whole blood, as isolated PBMCs, or as DNA extracted from either sample type. The immunoSEQ Assay, a bias-controlled multiplex PCR, was used to amplify TCRbeta CDR3 regions from genomic DNA. Per the original workflow: The number of nucleated cells in each sample was estimated from the amplification of reference gene primers within the assay. To quantify the absolute abundance of each unique TCRbeta CDR3 rearrangement, sequence reads were collapsed and filtered. For each sample, productive Simpson clonality was calculated by taking the square root of Simpson's diversity index across productive rearrangements. TCRdb mirrors the immuneACCESS table, restricted to in-frame sequences. Some clones are absent from its copies; in checked studies, under half trace to an unresolved V gene, and the reason for the others is unknown. V and J calls and clone size come straight from that table; D and trimming were deduced from the DNA. The sample contains around 65,000 clones, roughly three quarters of them found a single time. 16% of the sample rests with the top ten.

The CDR3 runs 17 amino acids, cysteine and phenylalanine included. The sequence is cut down to CDR3 DNA, 51 bases in frame from base 1. Trimming removed 5 bases from V and 4 bases from J, leaving 20 bases between the germline ends. Via the germline V gene (reference sequence), CDR1 is LGHDT and CDR2 YNNKEL. Rearrangement joined TRBV3-1 (or the pseudogene TRBV3-2) to TRBJ2-2, with the D gene not clear enough to name. Sequencing input: peripheral blood. This TCR was sampled from a man aged 55 to 69 with acute or convalescent COVID-19. At the DNA level, the sequence is TGTGCCAGCAGCTATCCTCAACGCAGATGCGGCACCGGGGAGCTGTTTTTT. It is translated as CASSYPQRRCGTGELFF.